The rows below give T cell receptor beta chains drawn from one sample of a study of blood T cell repertoires in COVID-19. TCRdb keeps only in-frame clones here, not all; method: immunoSEQ multiplex PCR. The top ten hold approximately 2% of the sample, which has fewer than 300,000 clones, 90% to 95% seen once. The sample was peripheral blood. Source of these receptors: a woman aged 25 to 39 with COVID-19, enrolled during active disease. The CDR3 runs from the conserved cysteine through the conserved F or W.

v_gene: TRBV30
j_gene: TRBJ1-1
CDR3aa: CAWRRTGATEAFF

v_gene: TRBV24-1
j_gene: TRBJ2-1
CDR3aa: CATSDPGTGGSSYNEQFF

v_gene: TRBV9
j_gene: TRBJ1-1
CDR3aa: CASSVKIDRDGTEAFF

v_gene: TRBV6-5
j_gene: TRBJ2-2
CDR3aa: CASRLLSNTGELFF

v_gene: TRBV29-1
j_gene: TRBJ1-4
CDR3aa: CSVEGVRGGDEKLFF

v_gene: TRBV30
j_gene: TRBJ1-6
CDR3aa: CAWTLTDDTLHF

v_gene: TRBV28
j_gene: TRBJ2-3
CDR3aa: CASFSTSGGSTDTQYF

v_gene: TRBV9
j_gene: TRBJ1-2
CDR3aa: CASSVGEQGFYGYTF

v_gene: TRBV27
j_gene: TRBJ2-7
CDR3aa: CASSLGLAGGMQYF

v_gene: TRBV2
j_gene: TRBJ2-7
CDR3aa: CASQSDRGTYEQYF

v_gene: TRBV10-2
j_gene: TRBJ2-1
CDR3aa: CASRPTGTLSYNEQFF

v_gene: TRBV7-9
j_gene: TRBJ2-1
CDR3aa: CASSSGAAGGYNEQFF

v_gene: TRBV2
j_gene: TRBJ1-6
CDR3aa: CASSSDSDNSPLHF

v_gene: TRBV4-2
j_gene: TRBJ1-1
CDR3aa: CASSHRNTGAGTEAFF

v_gene: TRBV30
j_gene: TRBJ1-6
CDR3aa: CAWSEYRRGTYNSPLHF

v_gene: TRBV4-2
j_gene: TRBJ1-2
CDR3aa: CASSQPRQGGSTSYGYTF

v_gene: TRBV3-1/TRBV3-2
j_gene: TRBJ2-7
CDR3aa: CASSRGTSVINEQYF

v_gene: TRBV5-5
j_gene: TRBJ2-3
CDR3aa: CASSLDRDSSTDTQYF

v_gene: TRBV27
j_gene: TRBJ1-5
CDR3aa: CASSTSLPGQGDQPQHF

v_gene: TRBV6-6
j_gene: TRBJ2-7
CDR3aa: CASSASSYEQYF

v_gene: TRBV11-2
j_gene: TRBJ2-2
CDR3aa: CASSSSDPGVYPGELFF

v_gene: TRBV19
j_gene: TRBJ2-1
CDR3aa: CASSMEGREGVYNEQFF

v_gene: TRBV9
j_gene: TRBJ2-1
CDR3aa: CASSVAAGEYNEQFF

v_gene: TRBV6-1
j_gene: TRBJ2-7
CDR3aa: CASSEVLGLAGFELYEQYF

v_gene: TRBV6-1
j_gene: TRBJ1-2
CDR3aa: CASSEDRGMYGYTF

v_gene: TRBV19
j_gene: TRBJ2-5
CDR3aa: CASSGGLQETQYF

v_gene: TRBV29-1
j_gene: TRBJ1-1
CDR3aa: CSAHRADGGTEAFF

v_gene: TRBV28
j_gene: TRBJ2-7
CDR3aa: CATAGLADYEQYF

v_gene: TRBV7-9
j_gene: TRBJ2-1
CDR3aa: CASSLQDSYNEQFF

v_gene: TRBV12-3/TRBV12-4
j_gene: TRBJ1-1
CDR3aa: CASSYRVDTEAFF

v_gene: TRBV11-2
j_gene: TRBJ2-3
CDR3aa: CASSLWSGEGTDTQYF

v_gene: TRBV30
j_gene: TRBJ1-1
CDR3aa: CAWTGTREGNTEAFF

v_gene: TRBV30
j_gene: TRBJ2-2
CDR3aa: CAWSRGGDGELFF

v_gene: TRBV11-2
j_gene: TRBJ2-7
CDR3aa: CASSLARDSLFYEQYF

v_gene: TRBV30
j_gene: TRBJ2-7
CDR3aa: CAWSVSDRGPPKQYF

v_gene: TRBV10-3
j_gene: TRBJ1-6
CDR3aa: CAISETGWGSPLHF

v_gene: TRBV23-1
j_gene: TRBJ1-5
CDR3aa: CASSQFCTGGNNQPQHF

v_gene: TRBV6-6
j_gene: TRBJ2-3
CDR3aa: CASSRGFGDRYSTDTQYF

v_gene: TRBV9
j_gene: TRBJ2-3
CDR3aa: CASSYVAGTTDTQYF

v_gene: TRBV3-1/TRBV3-2
j_gene: TRBJ1-1
CDR3aa: CASSQVWQGSTEAFF

v_gene: TRBV11-3
j_gene: TRBJ2-5
CDR3aa: CASSLGDSQETQYF

v_gene: TRBV19
j_gene: TRBJ2-1
CDR3aa: CASSGGRVNEQFF

v_gene: TRBV7-2
j_gene: TRBJ2-5
CDR3aa: CASSSTGLAGETQYF

v_gene: TRBV6-4
j_gene: TRBJ2-3
CDR3aa: CASSEAASTDTQYF

v_gene: TRBV18
j_gene: TRBJ1-6
CDR3aa: CASSPPGQRDNSPLHF

v_gene: TRBV9
j_gene: TRBJ2-5
CDR3aa: CASSVEPSVGTQYF

v_gene: TRBV3-1/TRBV3-2
j_gene: TRBJ1-3
CDR3aa: CASSQGDRSSGNTIYF

v_gene: TRBV27
j_gene: TRBJ2-1
CDR3aa: CASSLGAGLYNEQFF

v_gene: TRBV5-1
j_gene: TRBJ1-6
CDR3aa: CASSLPDSGNSPLHF

v_gene: TRBV30
j_gene: TRBJ2-7
CDR3aa: CAWKLLAGGPYEQYF

v_gene: TRBV27
j_gene: TRBJ1-5
CDR3aa: CASSLQGASNQPQHF

v_gene: TRBV10-2
j_gene: TRBJ2-2
CDR3aa: CASRGGEVNTGELFF

v_gene: TRBV16
j_gene: TRBJ1-5
CDR3aa: CASRGDSVNSNQPQHF